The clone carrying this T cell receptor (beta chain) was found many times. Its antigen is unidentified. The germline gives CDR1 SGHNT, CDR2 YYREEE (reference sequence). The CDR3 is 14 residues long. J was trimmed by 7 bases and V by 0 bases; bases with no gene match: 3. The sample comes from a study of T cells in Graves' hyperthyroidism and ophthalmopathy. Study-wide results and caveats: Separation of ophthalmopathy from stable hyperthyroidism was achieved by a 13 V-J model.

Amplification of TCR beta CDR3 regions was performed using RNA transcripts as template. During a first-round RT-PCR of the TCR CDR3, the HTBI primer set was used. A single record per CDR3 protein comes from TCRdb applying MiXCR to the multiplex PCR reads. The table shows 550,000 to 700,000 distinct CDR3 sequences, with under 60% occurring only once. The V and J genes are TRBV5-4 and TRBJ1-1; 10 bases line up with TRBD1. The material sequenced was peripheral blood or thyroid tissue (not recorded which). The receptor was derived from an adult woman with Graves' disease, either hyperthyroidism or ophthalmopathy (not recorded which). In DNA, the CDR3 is TGTGCCAGCAGCTTGGTGGGGACAGGGGTTGAAGCTTTCTTT. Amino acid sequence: CASSLVGTGVEAFF.